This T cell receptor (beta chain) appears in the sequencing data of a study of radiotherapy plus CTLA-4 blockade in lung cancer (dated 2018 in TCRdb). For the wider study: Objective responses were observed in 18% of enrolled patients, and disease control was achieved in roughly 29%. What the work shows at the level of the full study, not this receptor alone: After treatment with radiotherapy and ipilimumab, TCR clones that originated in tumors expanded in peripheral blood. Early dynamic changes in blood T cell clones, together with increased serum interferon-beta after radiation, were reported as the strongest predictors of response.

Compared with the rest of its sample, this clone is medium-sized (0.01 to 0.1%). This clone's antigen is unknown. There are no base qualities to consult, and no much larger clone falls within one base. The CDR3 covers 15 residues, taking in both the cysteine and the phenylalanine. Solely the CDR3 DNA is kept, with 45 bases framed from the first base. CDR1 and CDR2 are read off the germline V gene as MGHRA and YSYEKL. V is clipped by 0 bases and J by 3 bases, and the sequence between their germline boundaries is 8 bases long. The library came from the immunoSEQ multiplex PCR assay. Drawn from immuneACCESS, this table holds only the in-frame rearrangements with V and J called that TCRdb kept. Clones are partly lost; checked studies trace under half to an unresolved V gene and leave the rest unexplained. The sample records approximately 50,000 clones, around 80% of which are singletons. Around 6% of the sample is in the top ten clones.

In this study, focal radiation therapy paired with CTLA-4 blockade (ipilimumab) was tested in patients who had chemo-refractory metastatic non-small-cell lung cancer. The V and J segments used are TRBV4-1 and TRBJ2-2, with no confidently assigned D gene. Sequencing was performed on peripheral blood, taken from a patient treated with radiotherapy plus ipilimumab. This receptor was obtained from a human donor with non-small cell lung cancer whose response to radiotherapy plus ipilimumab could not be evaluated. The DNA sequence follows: TGCGCCAGCAGCCAAGATCCCCCATACACCGGGGAGCTGTTTTTT. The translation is CASSQDPPYTGELFF.